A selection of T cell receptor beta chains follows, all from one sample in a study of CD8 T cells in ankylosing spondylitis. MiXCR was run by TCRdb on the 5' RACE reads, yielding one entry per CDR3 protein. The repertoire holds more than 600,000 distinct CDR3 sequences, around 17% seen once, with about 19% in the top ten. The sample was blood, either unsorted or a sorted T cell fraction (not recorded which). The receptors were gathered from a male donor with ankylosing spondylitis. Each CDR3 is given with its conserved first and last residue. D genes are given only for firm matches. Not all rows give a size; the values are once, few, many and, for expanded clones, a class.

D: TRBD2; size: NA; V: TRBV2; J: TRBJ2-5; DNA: TGTGCCTGCAGTCCCCGGACTAGCGGGAGGGCCTCTCAAGAGACCCAGTACTTC; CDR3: CACSPRTSGRASQETQYF
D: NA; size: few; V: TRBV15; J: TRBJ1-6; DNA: TGTGCCACCAGCCCGACGGGCGGGTACGCAGGTCAAGTACTCCACTTT; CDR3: CATSPTGGYAGQVLHF
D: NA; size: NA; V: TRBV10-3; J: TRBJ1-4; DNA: TGTGCCATCAGTGAGTCTGGGAGGGACGACGAAAAACTGTTTTTT; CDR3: CAISESGRDDEKLFF
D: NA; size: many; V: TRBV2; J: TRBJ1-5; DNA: TGTGCCAGCAGTGAAGTCGGGAATCAGCCCCAGCATTTT; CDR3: CASSEVGNQPQHF
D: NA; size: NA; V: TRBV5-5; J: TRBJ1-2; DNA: TGTGCCAGCAGCTCCCCGTCCCCTCCGGGACTGATCTATGGCTACACCTTC; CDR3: CASSSPSPPGLIYGYTF
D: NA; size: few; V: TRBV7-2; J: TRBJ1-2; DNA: TGTGCCAGCAGCTTAACGTTGCAGGGTCGCTCTGGCTACACCTTC; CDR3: CASSLTLQGRSGYTF
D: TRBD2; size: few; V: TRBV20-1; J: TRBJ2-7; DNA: TGCAGTGCTACCGTGGGAGGGCCCTACGAGCAGTACTTC; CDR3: CSATVGGPYEQYF
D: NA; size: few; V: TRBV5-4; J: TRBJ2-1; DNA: TGTGCCAGCAGCTTGCGGGCACAGGGCGATGAGCAGTTCTTC; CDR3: CASSLRAQGDEQFF
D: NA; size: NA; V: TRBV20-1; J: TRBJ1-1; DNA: TGCAGTGCTGAGGACCGGGCCCTTCTGGGTGAAGCTTTCTTT; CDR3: CSAEDRALLGEAFF
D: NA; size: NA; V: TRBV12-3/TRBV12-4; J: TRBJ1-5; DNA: TGTGCCAGCAGTTTAGCGCGGGGGGCCAATCAGCCCCAGCATTTT; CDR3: CASSLARGANQPQHF
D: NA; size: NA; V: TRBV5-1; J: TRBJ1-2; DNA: TGCGCCAGCAGCGACCTTGGGCTGGCCTCCTATGGCTACACCTTC; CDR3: CASSDLGLASYGYTF